This entry is about one T cell receptor beta chain. The data stem from a study of blood T cell repertoires in COVID-19. The wider study: Sites across the United States, Italy and Spain contributed samples from acute and convalescent COVID-19. Nucleic acid was either cDNA or gDNA, and it came from T cells, B-cell-depleted T cells, or PBMCs.

Under the authors' procedure: Amplification from reference gene primers served as the basis for estimated nucleated cell counts. Only in-frame clones appear in the TCRdb table, and some are missing; sequencing was by immunoSEQ multiplex PCR. V, J and clone size are taken as reported in that table, and D and trimming were inferred from the DNA itself. Of about 200,000 clones listed, over 75% are singletons. The sequenced sample was peripheral blood. This clonotype was obtained from a woman aged 80 or over with acute or convalescent COVID-19.

The CDR3: CASSLRDRGPSEAFF. CDR3 coding DNA: TGTGCCAGCAGCCTACGGGACAGGGGGCCCTCTGAAGCTTTCTTT. The chain carries TRBV3-1 (or the pseudogene TRBV3-2) and TRBJ1-1; TRBD1 agrees at 12 bases. V was pared by 4 bases and J by 6 bases, with 6 bases of the junction left unmatched. Germline assignment: CDR1 LGHDT and CDR2 YNNKEL (reference sequence). The CDR3 runs 15 residues.